This paragraph covers one T cell receptor (beta chain) sequence. These data belong to a study of blood T cells in healthy people across ages. Primers used in a second PCR of about 6 to 11 cycles were a sample-barcoded 5' primer and a J-beta primer mix. TCRdb passed the 5' RACE reads through MiXCR, listing each CDR3 protein once. The sample gives approximately 1,000,000 distinct CDR3 sequences, roughly two fifths of which show up once; less than 15% is in the top ten. The germline V gene has CDR1 MNHNY and CDR2 SVGAGI (reference sequence). This CDR3 is 13 amino acids long. The ends were cut back, 5 bases at V and 4 bases at J, with 8 bases in the middle.

The chain employs TRBV6-6 and TRBJ2-2; the D is unclear. The source material was blood. This receptor was identified in a man in his late teens or twenties in good health. CDR3 protein: CASSVVRTGELFF. In nucleotides, the CDR3 is TGTGCCAGCAGTGTCGTGCGCACCGGGGAGCTGTTTTTT.